The clone carrying this TCR beta chain was detected ten times or more. The antigen is undetermined. These data belong to a study of T cells in Graves' hyperthyroidism and ophthalmopathy. General study points: The majority of expanded thyroid clonotypes above 0.001 also appeared in blood.

TCR beta CDR3 regions were amplified from RNA. When the TCR CDR3 underwent first-round RT-PCR, the HTBI primer set was used. TCRdb processed the multiplex PCR reads anew with MiXCR; each CDR3 protein has one entry. The data hold under 450,000 distinct CDR3 sequences, with 17% observed a single time. The CDR3 has 13 amino acids. In germline, CDR1 is KGHSH, CDR2 LQKENI. Trimming pared 1 base from V and 6 bases from J, leaving 9 bases between. Diagnoses used clinical symptoms, serum thyroxine and TRAb, thyroid ultrasound and orbital computed tomography. This clonotype was sampled from a woman aged 25-40 years with Graves' hyperthyroidism that later progressed to Graves' ophthalmopathy. The sequenced material came from blood. The chain couples TRBV18 to TRBJ2-5; no reliable D call. This CDR3 reads CASSPQGLQTQYF. CDR3 nucleotides: TGTGCCAGCTCACCACAGGGTCTGCAGACCCAGTACTTC.